The 27 T cell receptor beta chains in this list originate from one sample, sequenced in a study of identical twins. TCRdb re-analysed the 5' RACE reads in MiXCR, keeping a single row per CDR3 protein. The table records a few hundred thousand distinct CDR3 sequences, approximately 9.6% of them present only once. These data were also filed under a second study, of yellow fever vaccine responses in identical twins.

The sequencing sample was made of PBMCs. These receptors all stem from a young woman in good health.

This clonotype was counted at least ten times. The chain has TRBV7-2 and TRBJ2-4, with D perhaps matching TRBD2 (7 bases). The CDR3 runs 18 residues. Germline-derived CDR1 and CDR2 are SGHTA and FQGNSA. The germline V and J ends were trimmed by 0 bases and 3 bases, with 18 bases remaining between them. The CDR3: CASSLARGGTNYKNIQYF. CDR3 DNA: TGTGCCAGCAGCTTAGCGAGGGGGGGGACTAACTACAAAAACATTCAGTACTTC.

V usage is TRBV12-3 or TRBV12-4 and J usage is TRBJ2-7, with 8 bases matching TRBD2. J was trimmed by 0 bases and V by 2 bases; bases with no gene match: 12. This CDR3 comprises 18 residues. CDR3: CASSLRHLAGGRSYEQYF. CDR3 in DNA: TGTGCCAGCAGTTTACGGCACCTAGCGGGCGGTCGCTCCTACGAGCAGTACTTC.

This clonotype was seen ten or more times. V is TRBV29-1 and J is TRBJ1-2, with unresolved D. The CDR3 loop spans 13 amino acids. V dropped 0 bases and J dropped 4 bases, with 9 bases sitting between them. Germline CDR1 SQVTM, CDR2 ANQGSEA. The CDR3 DNA follows: TGCAGCGTTGAAGAGGGTACGAGCTATGGCTACACCTTC. This sequence encodes CSVEEGTSYGYTF.

The gene calls are TRBV3-1 and TRBJ2-2; 12 nucleotides line up with TRBD2. The V gene's germline CDR1 is LGHDT and CDR2 YNNKEL (reference sequence). The CDR3 has 18 residues. The trim removed 11 bases at V and 6 bases at J, leaving 19 bases unmatched. This CDR3 reads CACCFPGLAGPAAGELFF. The CDR3 region has the DNA TGTGCCTGCTGTTTCCCTGGACTAGCGGGGCCGGCCGCCGGGGAGCTGTTTTTT.

This clonotype was counted between two and nine times. The chain is built from TRBV15 and TRBJ2-7; 8 nucleotides align to TRBD2. Germline lookup yields CDR1 LNHNV and CDR2 YYDKDF (reference sequence). The CDR3 is 16 residues long. Unmatched junction bases numbered 10, after V lost 0 bases and J lost 6 bases. CDR3 loop: CATSRDSRLASPEQYF. DNA of the CDR3: TGTGCCACCAGCAGAGATTCGAGACTAGCGTCCCCCGAGCAGTACTTC.

This clonotype showed up many times. This rearrangement joins TRBV29-1 to TRBJ2-7, with 9 bases matching TRBD1. With 0 bases clipped from V and 1 base from J, the junction kept 4 bases outside the gene matches. The CDR3 consists of 15 residues. The germline CDR1 and CDR2 sequences are SQVTM and ANQGSEA. The CDR3 loop reads CSVEDNRGPSYEQYF. For the CDR3, the DNA is TGCAGCGTTGAAGATAACAGGGGGCCTTCCTACGAGCAGTACTTC.

The chain is built from TRBV20-1 and TRBJ2-4; possibly TRBD1 or TRBD2 for D (5 bases each). Trimming took 6 bases from V and 3 from J, leaving 21 bases between them. This CDR3 region has 16 residues. From germline, CDR1 is DFQATT and CDR2 SNEGSKA (reference sequence). The CDR3 spells CSAPKPGASDKNIQYF. The CDR3 coding sequence is TGCAGTGCCCCTAAGCCCGGGGCGTCTGACAAAAACATTCAGTACTTC.

The table lists this clonotype with many counts. The V and J genes are TRBV7-8 and TRBJ2-7; 7 nucleotides match TRBD2. V was clipped by 2 bases and J by 2 bases; unmatched bases: 12. This CDR3 contains 17 residues. Germline CDR1 reads SGHVS; CDR2 reads FQNEAQ. The CDR3 DNA reads TGTGCCAGCAGCTTACTACTAAGCGGGACTCTCGCCTACGAGCAGTACTTC. This translates into CASSLLLSGTLAYEQYF.

This clonotype was seen a handful of times. The chain links TRBV21-1 to TRBJ2-5; the table calls TRBD1, which could not be checked here. TRBV21-1 is a pseudogene. The CDR3 is 16 residues long. The CDR3 coding sequence is TGTGCCAGCAGCAAACCGGCGGCAGAGACAGAAGAGACCCAGTACTTC. It encodes CASSKPAAETEETQYF.

J is TRBJ2-1 and V is TRBV5-4; TRBD2 agrees at 9 bases. CDR3 length: 18 residues. V lost 0 bases to trimming and J lost 3 bases; unmatched junction nucleotides: 10. Germline CDR1 is SGHNT and CDR2 is YYREEE (reference sequence). CDR3 in amino acids: CASSLAGLAGDVYNEQFF. CDR3 sequence (DNA): TGTGCCAGCAGCTTGGCCGGGTTAGCGGGAGACGTCTACAATGAGCAGTTCTTC.

This clonotype occurred a few times. The genes are TRBV6-5 and TRBJ2-1; 9 bases fit TRBD2. Germline assignment: CDR1 MNHEY and CDR2 SVGAGI. V lost 2 bases, J lost 7 bases, and 6 bases stayed unmatched. This CDR3 has 15 residues. CDR3 protein: CASSYATSGRNEQFF. The CDR3 coding sequence is TGTGCCAGCAGTTACGCGACCAGCGGGAGGAATGAGCAGTTCTTC.

The chain carries TRBV25-1 and TRBJ1-2; the D is unclear. The CDR3 totals 13 residues. V dropped 5 bases and J dropped 6 bases, with 13 bases sitting between them. Germline V gene data show CDR1 as MGHDK and CDR2 as SYGVNS. In DNA form, the CDR3 reads TGTGCCAGCAGTCAGAATGATGGGGATGGCTACACCTTC. This translates into CASSQNDGDGYTF.

This clonotype was detected a few times. The V call is TRBV20-1, the J call TRBJ2-3; TRBD2 matches at 13 bases. CDR1 and CDR2 from the germline V gene are DFQATT and SNEGSKA (reference sequence). The CDR3 contains 16 residues. V lost 2 bases and J lost 4; bases outside the gene matches: 6. This CDR3 reads CSARLLAGGTPDTQYF. The CDR3 DNA sequence: TGCAGTGCTAGATTACTAGCGGGAGGGACTCCAGATACGCAGTATTTT.

This rearrangement joins TRBV21-1 to TRBJ2-6. TRBV21-1 represents a pseudogene. The length of the CDR3 is 15 residues. CDR3 sequence (DNA): TGTGCCAGCAGCAAAGCGCTGGGGGGGGCCAACGTCCTGACTTTC. It translates to CASSKALGGANVLTF.

This clonotype has ten or more counts. This chain joins TRBV5-4 and TRBJ2-7; D may match TRBD1 or TRBD2 (5 bases each). Between the trimmed V and J ends, which lost 5 bases and 2 bases, there was a span of 14 bases. Germline V lookup: CDR1 SGHNT, CDR2 YYREEE (reference sequence). This CDR3 region has 14 residues. In DNA form, the CDR3 reads TGTGCCAGCAGGTCCGGGACCCCCGCCTACGAGCAGTACTTC. It codes for CASRSGTPAYEQYF.

The gene calls are TRBV28 and TRBJ2-7; D remains ambiguous. The CDR3 length is 13 residues. The germline gives CDR1 MDHEN, CDR2 SYDVKM. V shed 8 bases and J shed 6 bases, with 17 bases lying between them. This CDR3 reads CASYSRSNLEQYF. Written as DNA, the CDR3 is TGTGCCAGCTACAGCCGCTCAAACCTCGAGCAGTACTTC.

This clonotype was picked up many times. The gene calls are TRBV6-1 and TRBJ1-1; 11 bases map to TRBD1. CDR1 and CDR2 from the germline V gene are MNHNS and SASEGT. The CDR3 contains 13 residues. V trimming: 7 bases; J trimming: 6 bases; junction bases outside the gene matches: 4. CDR3 nucleotides: TGTGCCAGCACCGGACAGGGGGCGGCTGAAGCTTTCTTT. Amino acid sequence: CASTGQGAAEAFF.

This clonotype has a count of ten or more. V is TRBV12-3 or TRBV12-4 and J is TRBJ1-5, with 7 bases that match TRBD1. This CDR3 region has 14 residues. Trimming removed 6 bases from V and 3 bases from J; junction bases left unmatched: 5. CDR3 protein: CASSPGQNNQPQHF. CDR3 nucleotide sequence: TGTGCCAGCAGCCCGGGACAGAACAATCAGCCCCAGCATTTT.

The rearrangement joins TRBV20-1 to TRBJ1-1; no definite D call. Between the trimmed V and J ends, which lost 5 bases and 0 bases, there was a span of 10 bases. From germline, CDR1 is DFQATT and CDR2 SNEGSKA (reference sequence). There are 13 residues in the CDR3. Written as DNA, the CDR3 is TGCAGTGCTCCAGAACAGCTGAACACTGAAGCTTTCTTT. It is translated as CSAPEQLNTEAFF.

This clonotype was picked up many times. The chain couples TRBV6-1 to TRBJ1-1, with 10 bases lining up with TRBD1. Germline CDR1 is MNHNS and CDR2 is SASEGT. J gave up 1 base and V 5 bases, and 7 bases lay outside the gene matches. This CDR3 comprises 16 residues. The CDR3 here is CASSKPGTGANTEAFF. The CDR3 region has the DNA TGTGCCAGCAGTAAGCCCGGGACAGGGGCGAACACTGAAGCTTTCTTT.

This clonotype was seen repeatedly, ten times or more. The gene calls are TRBV6-2 or TRBV6-3 and TRBJ2-1, with 11 bases aligning to TRBD2. This CDR3 contains 13 residues. The germline V gene encodes CDR1 MNHEY and CDR2 SVGEGT. The CDR3 DNA sequence: TGTGCGGGCGGGACTAGCGGATACAATGAGCAGTTCTTC. This sequence encodes CAGGTSGYNEQFF.

The chain is built from TRBV7-9 and TRBJ1-1, with D maybe TRBD1 (5 bases). This CDR3 has 11 amino acids. Germline CDR1 SEHNR, CDR2 FQNEAQ (reference sequence). The V and J ends lost 3 bases and 7 bases respectively, with 6 bases between them. CDR3 nucleotides: TGTGCCAGCAGCTTTGGGGGTGAAGCTTTCTTT. It yields the protein CASSFGGEAFF. The full variable domain, rest sourced from reference TRBV7-9 and TRBJ1-1, is DTGVSQNPRHKITKRGQNVTFRCDPISEHNRLYWYRQTLGQGPEFLTYFQNEAQLEKSRLLSDRFSAERPKGSFSTLEIQRTEQGDSAMYLCASSFGGEAFFGQGTRLTVV.

Only a few counts were recorded for this clonotype. The chain couples TRBV7-9 to TRBJ2-1, with TRBD2 matching over 7 bases. The CDR3 runs 15 residues. The V gene's germline CDR1 is SEHNR and CDR2 FQNEAQ (reference sequence). Trimming removed 0 bases from V and 10 bases from J; junction bases left unmatched: 9. DNA for the CDR3: TGTGCCAGCAGCTTAGCGCTAGGACTAGGGACCGAGCAGTTCTTC. This codes for CASSLALGLGTEQFF.

The rearrangement uses TRBV29-1 and TRBJ2-5; D assignment may be TRBD1 or TRBD2 (5 bases each). V lost 6 bases and J 1 base, leaving 15 bases between the germline ends. Germline V gene lookup returns CDR1 SQVTM and CDR2 ANQGSEA. CDR3 length: 14 amino acids. The CDR3 reads CSVAKSGTQETQYF. The CDR3 DNA follows: TGCAGCGTAGCCAAATCCGGGACCCAAGAGACCCAGTACTTC.

There are many counts of this clonotype. V usage is TRBV20-1 and J usage is TRBJ2-1; possibly TRBD2 for D (6 bases). The CDR3 is 16 amino acids. V was pared by 4 bases and J by 0 bases, with 16 bases between. CDR1 is DFQATT, CDR2 SNEGSKA, per germline (reference sequence). CDR3 sequence reads: CSATHRGRSSYNEQFF. In nucleotides, the CDR3 is TGCAGTGCTACCCACCGTGGGAGGAGCTCCTACAATGAGCAGTTCTTC.

This clonotype was seen more than once but under ten times. This rearrangement joins TRBV4-2 to TRBJ2-5; D tentatively fits TRBD1 or TRBD2 (5 bases each). The CDR3 spans 14 residues. The germline V gene encodes CDR1 LGHNA and CDR2 YNFKEQ. Trimming cost V 1 base and J 1 base, with 7 bases left between them. CDR3 amino acids: CASSQGGGQETQYF. CDR3 nucleotides: TGTGCCAGCAGCCAAGGTGGGGGCCAAGAGACCCAGTACTTC.

This clonotype was observed at least ten times. The chain employs TRBV24-1 and TRBJ2-7; TRBD1 aligns across 7 bases. The CDR3 consists of 13 residues. The V segment lost 4 bases and the J segment 3 bases; nucleotides outside the gene matches: 2. CDR1 KGHDR and CDR2 SFDVKD come from the germline V gene. The CDR3 region has the DNA TGTGCCACCAGTGAGACAGGGTACTACGAGCAGTACTTC. Residues: CATSETGYYEQYF.